Ten or more counts support the clone carrying this T cell receptor (beta chain). This record belongs to a study of T-cell reconstitution after alpha-beta-depleted transplantation in children. This sample's TCRbeta library carried unique molecular identifier barcodes. TCRdb processed the PCR reads anew with MiXCR; each CDR3 protein has one entry. The sample carries approximately 200,000 distinct CDR3 sequences, about 14% recorded once. The specimen comprised PBMCs from the stem cell graft donor, sampled from the stem cell graft. The TCR comes from a human donor who donated a stem cell graft to a child with acute lymphoblastic leukemia.

CDR3 loop: CSAFKGEPTQETQYF. The DNA for the CDR3 is TGCAGCGCGTTTAAAGGCGAACCAACACAAGAGACCCAGTACTTC. The chain carries TRBV29-1 and TRBJ2-5; the D is unclear. With 7 bases removed from V and 2 bases from J, the gap between germline ends came to 20 bases. This CDR3 contains 15 residues. From germline, CDR1 is SQVTM and CDR2 ANQGSEA.